These T cell receptor beta chains were read from a single sample in a study of vaccination effects on CD4 cells after COVID-19. For these TCRs, the target antigens are not known. Profiling relied on immunoSEQ multiplex PCR, and the TCRdb table lists in-frame clones only, not all of them. Here the sample spans 22,000 or so clones, less than 85% being singletons. The source material was CD4+ T cells from PBMCs cultured with HCoV-229E spike peptides, sampled after COVID-19 vaccination. The receptors originated from a human donor who received a COVID-19 vaccine. Both conserved end residues are part of each CDR3. A D gene is named only where the DNA matches it firmly. Some rows have no size entry. The others give once, few or many, or a class for an expanded clone.

>TRBV4-1|TRBD2|.|TRBJ2-7|15
CASSQPTSGRYEQYF
TGCGCCAGCAGCCAACCCACTAGCGGGAGGTACGAGCAGTACTTC
>TRBV6-5|.|.|TRBJ1-6|16
CASSYSGGRLQSPLHF
TGTGCCAGCAGTTACTCCGGTGGACGGCTCCAATCACCCCTCCACTTT
>TRBV7-9|TRBD1|.|TRBJ2-3|16
CASSFAGGTSTDTQYF
TGTGCCAGCAGCTTCGCAGGGGGCACAAGCACAGATACGCAGTATTTT
>TRBV6-2/TRBV6-3|TRBD2|few|TRBJ2-1|17
CASSFGLALSSYNEQFF
TGTGCCAGCAGTTTCGGACTAGCTCTTAGCTCCTACAATGAGCAGTTCTTC
>TRBV5-1|.|.|TRBJ1-2|13
CASRPWGDYGYTF
TGCGCCAGCAGACCTTGGGGGGACTATGGCTACACCTTC
>TRBV6-1|TRBD1|.|TRBJ1-2|14
CASKVGRQGHGYTF
TGTGCCAGCAAAGTTGGGAGACAGGGGCACGGCTACACCTTC
>TRBV19|.|.|TRBJ2-3|14
CASSRETGLYTQYF
TGTGCCAGTAGTCGGGAGACAGGTCTATACACGCAGTATTTT
>TRBV5-1|TRBD1|few|TRBJ1-1|13
CASTGQGQTEAFF
TGCGCCAGCACGGGACAGGGGCAAACTGAAGCTTTCTTT
>TRBV5-4|TRBD1|.|TRBJ2-3|15
CASSWDSLRADTQYF
TGTGCCAGCAGCTGGGACAGTCTGCGCGCAGATACGCAGTATTTT
>TRBV5-1|.|.|TRBJ1-6|15
CASSSKGRSNSPLHF
TGCGCCAGCAGCTCCAAGGGACGGTCTAATTCACCCCTCCACTTT
>TRBV11-2|TRBD2|few|TRBJ2-7|15
CASSLNPSGSGEQYF
TGTGCCAGCAGCTTAAATCCTAGCGGGAGCGGGGAGCAGTACTTC
>TRBV2|TRBD1|.|TRBJ2-4|14
CASSVRQGENIQYF
TGTGCCAGCAGTGTCCGACAGGGAGAAAACATTCAGTACTTC
>TRBV14|TRBD2|.|TRBJ2-7|19
CASSQGLAGGPIFSYEQYF
TGTGCCAGCAGCCAAGGTCTAGCGGGAGGGCCGATCTTTTCCTACGAGCAGTACTTC
>TRBV6-4|.|.|TRBJ2-1|14
CASSDEGFHNEQFF
TGTGCCAGCAGTGACGAAGGGTTCCACAATGAGCAGTTCTTC
>TRBV19|.|.|TRBJ2-3|14
CASRYSERTDTQYF
TGTGCCAGCCGTTATAGCGAGCGCACAGATACGCAGTATTTT
>TRBV5-1|.|.|TRBJ1-2|15
CASSRTQEGAGGYTF
TGCGCCAGCAGCAGGACCCAGGAAGGGGCAGGCGGCTACACCTTC
>TRBV5-4|.|.|TRBJ2-3|15
CASSLDGGRTDTQYF
TGTGCCAGCAGCTTGGACGGGGGCCGCACAGATACGCAGTATTTT
>TRBV29-1|TRBD2|.|TRBJ2-1|11
CSYGGGNEQFF
TGCAGCTACGGGGGGGGGAATGAGCAGTTCTTC
>TRBV12-5|TRBD2|.|TRBJ2-1|18
CASGLVLAGGLSYNEQFF
TGTGCTAGTGGTTTGGTCCTAGCGGGGGGGCTCTCCTACAATGAGCAGTTCTTC
>TRBV4-1|.|.|TRBJ1-1|14
CASSPGPIANEAFF
TGCGCCAGCAGCCCCGGACCGATTGCGAATGAAGCTTTCTTT
>TRBV6-2/TRBV6-3|TRBD2|.|TRBJ2-7|18
CASSYLLDKPGDYYEQYF
TGTGCCAGCAGTTACCTTCTCGATAAACCCGGGGACTACTACGAGCAGTACTTC
>TRBV27|.|.|TRBJ1-5|13
CASSVERFQPQHF
TGTGCCAGCAGCGTTGAGAGATTTCAGCCCCAGCATTTT
>TRBV7-2|.|.|TRBJ2-5|12
CASSSLKVTQYF
TGTGCCAGCTCCTCCCTGAAAGTAACCCAGTACTTC
>TRBV3-1/TRBV3-2|.|few|TRBJ1-1|15
CASSLYSGFRTEAFF
TGTGCCAGCAGCCTTTATTCTGGGTTTAGAACTGAAGCTTTCTTT
>TRBV4-1|.|.|TRBJ1-1|14
CASSQVDRKNEAFF
TGCGCCAGCAGCCAAGTTGACAGAAAAAATGAAGCTTTCTTT
>TRBV5-1|TRBD1|.|TRBJ2-7|14
CASSFDRGKYEQYF
TGCGCCAGCAGCTTTGACAGGGGGAAGTACGAGCAGTACTTC
>TRBV6-5|.|.|TRBJ2-7|14
CASSPDRVSFEQYF
TGTGCCAGCAGCCCCGACCGGGTTTCGTTCGAGCAGTACTTC
>TRBV7-9|.|.|TRBJ2-7|15
CASSGGDRSSYEQYF
TGTGCCAGCAGTGGGGGCGACAGGAGCTCCTACGAGCAGTACTTC
>TRBV5-1|.|.|TRBJ1-4|15
CASSSQTAHNEKLFF
TGCGCCAGCAGCTCACAAACGGCTCATAATGAAAAACTGTTTTTT
>TRBV3-1/TRBV3-2|.|.|TRBJ1-6|14
CASSQVQGNSPLHF
TGTGCCAGCAGCCAAGTTCAAGGGAATTCACCCCTCCACTTT
>TRBV5-4|.|.|TRBJ1-3|20
CASSLTRIKGRKGRGNTIYF
TGTGCCAGCAGCTTGACTCGTATCAAGGGCAGGAAAGGTAGAGGAAACACCATATATTTT
>TRBV30|.|.|TRBJ1-6|17
CAWTLRWGYSYNSPLHF
TGTGCCTGGACCCTACGGTGGGGGTACTCCTATAATTCACCCCTCCACTTT
>TRBV6-5|TRBD2|once|TRBJ2-7|15
CASSPRASGGFEQYF
TGTGCCAGCAGTCCCCGGGCTAGCGGGGGGTTCGAGCAGTACTTC
>TRBV11-2|TRBD2|.|TRBJ2-5|14
CATGTSGSVETQYF
TGTGCCACCGGGACTAGCGGGAGCGTAGAGACCCAGTACTTC
>TRBV7-9|TRBD1|few|TRBJ1-1|14
CASSSNRGQVEAFF
TGTGCCAGCAGCTCGAACAGGGGGCAGGTTGAAGCTTTCTTT
>TRBV5-6|.|.|TRBJ2-3|16
CASSSPTKGGTDTQYF
TGTGCCAGCAGCTCACCGACGAAGGGTGGAACAGATACGCAGTATTTT
>TRBV5-6|.|.|TRBJ1-2|14
CASSPYDRSDGYTF
TGTGCCAGCAGCCCCTATGACCGATCGGATGGCTACACCTTC